Shown below are 17 T cell receptor beta chains from a single sample sequenced in a study of blood T cell repertoires in COVID-19. Some clones are missing from TCRdb's copy, which holds only in-frame ones; the method was immunoSEQ multiplex PCR. The sample consists of about 59,000 clones, about 80% of them appearing once. The sequenced sample consisted of peripheral blood. These receptors were taken from a man aged 55 to 70 with acute or convalescent COVID-19.

The chain has TRBV28 and TRBJ2-2; tentatively, D is TRBD2 (6 bases). Trimming removed 2 bases at V and 1 base at J, with 8 bases between. The CDR3 runs to 15 residues. Germline loops: CDR1 MDHEN, CDR2 SYDVKM. CDR3 nucleotide sequence: TGTGCCAGCAGTTTAACGGGGGTGAACACCGGGGAGCTGTTTTTT. Amino acid sequence: CASSLTGVNTGELFF.

This chain links TRBV30 with TRBJ1-1; TRBD1 might be the D (5 bases). Trimming stripped 0 bases from V and 0 bases from J, with 14 bases between. The CDR3 is 16 residues long. Germline CDR1 reads GTSNPN; CDR2 reads SVGIG (reference sequence). CDR3 nucleotide sequence: TGTGCCTGGAGTGTGTGGGGCTGGCAGCTGAACACTGAAGCTTTCTTT. Its protein product is CAWSVWGWQLNTEAFF. The variable domain in full, with the rest retrieved from reference TRBV30 and TRBJ1-1, is SQTIHQWPATLVQPVGSPLSLECTVEGTSNPNLYWYRQAAGRGLQLLFYSVGIGQISSEVPQNLSASRPQDRQFILSSKKLLLSDSGFYLCAWSVWGWQLNTEAFFGQGTRLTVV.

CDR3 sequence reads: CASSLLRGVNTEAFF. Written as DNA, the CDR3 is TGTGCCAGCAGTTTACTTCGGGGGGTGAACACTGAAGCTTTCTTT. The chain links TRBV28 to TRBJ1-1; the D gene is possibly TRBD1 (5 bases). This CDR3 has 15 amino acids. Trimming pared 2 bases from V and 0 bases from J, leaving 10 bases between. CDR1 MDHEN and CDR2 SYDVKM come from the germline V gene.

V and J are TRBV5-1 and TRBJ2-7, with a tentative D call TRBD2 (6 bases). The CDR3 length is 16 residues. CDR1 is SGHRS, CDR2 YFSETQ, per germline. V was shortened by 0 bases and J by 5 bases, with 18 bases between the two germline ends. CDR3 residues: CASSLGGSAGRNEQYF. The CDR3 coding sequence is TGCGCCAGCAGCTTGGGGGGTTCTGCGGGGAGAAACGAGCAGTACTTC. Full variable domain (outside the CDR3, taken from reference TRBV5-1 and TRBJ2-7): KAGVTQTPRYLIKTRGQQVTLSCSPISGHRSVSWYQQTPGQGLQFLFEYFSETQRNKGNFPGRFSGRQFSNSRSEMNVSTLELGDSALYLCASSLGGSAGRNEQYFGPGTRLTVT.

V is TRBV5-1 and J is TRBJ2-1, with 9 positions matching TRBD2. The CDR3 sequence is 18 residues long. J was trimmed by 1 base and V by 4 bases; bases with no gene match: 12. CDR1 is SGHRS and CDR2 is YFSETQ in the germline V gene. The CDR3 sequence is CASSRTENSGSSYNEQFF. The CDR3 DNA reads as TGCGCCAGCAGCCGCACCGAGAATAGCGGGAGTTCCTACAATGAGCAGTTCTTC.

The rearrangement uses TRBV5-1 and TRBJ2-7; 9 positions match TRBD2. V dropped 0 bases and J dropped 5; count of bases not matched to a gene: 3. This CDR3 spans 14 amino acids. Germline lookup yields CDR1 SGHRS and CDR2 YFSETQ. Here the CDR3 DNA reads TGCGCCAGCAGCTTGGTTAGCGGGAGAGACGAGCAGTACTTC. Amino acid sequence: CASSLVSGRDEQYF.

A few counts support this clone. This chain uses TRBV3-1 (or the pseudogene TRBV3-2) with TRBJ2-1; 10 positions match TRBD2. Germline values: CDR1 LGHDT, CDR2 YNNKEL (reference sequence). CDR3 size: 16 residues. J gave up 8 bases and V 7 bases, and 14 bases lay outside the gene matches. CDR3 sequence reads: CASNPTGTSVPDEQFF. CDR3 bases: TGTGCCAGCAACCCGACCGGGACTAGCGTGCCGGATGAGCAGTTCTTC.

The CDR3 sequence is CASSIRDSPTDTQYF. In nucleotides, the CDR3 is TGTGCCAGCAGCATCCGGGACAGCCCCACAGATACGCAGTATTTT. This sequence joins TRBV9 and TRBJ2-3; TRBD1 matches at 7 bases. CDR3 length equals 15 residues. The ends lost 4 bases at V and 2 bases at J; junction bases unmatched: 7. CDR1 is SGDLS and CDR2 is YYNGEE in the germline V gene.

The chain links TRBV7-9 to TRBJ1-4; possibly TRBD1 for D (5 bases). Germline V gives CDR1 SEHNR, CDR2 FQNEAQ (reference sequence). The CDR3 is 15 residues long. The germline V and J ends were trimmed by 3 bases and 4 bases, with 12 bases remaining between them. CDR3 sequence (DNA): TGTGCCAGCAGCTTCGCAGGGCTACTTAATGAAAAACTGTTTTTT. It is translated as CASSFAGLLNEKLFF. The whole variable domain, filled in from reference TRBV7-9 and TRBJ1-4, reads DTGVSQNPRHKITKRGQNVTFRCDPISEHNRLYWYRQTLGQGPEFLTYFQNEAQLEKSRLLSDRFSAERPKGSFSTLEIQRTEQGDSAMYLCASSFAGLLNEKLFFGSGTQLSVL.

This sequence joins TRBV29-1 and TRBJ1-1, with a tentative D call TRBD1 (6 bases). Germline lookup yields CDR1 SQVTM and CDR2 ANQGSEA. Trimming left V 6 bases short and J 1 base short, with 15 bases between. CDR3 length equals 14 residues. CDR3 coding DNA: TGCAGCGTCGAAAGGACAGTCCCGAACACTGAAGCTTTCTTT. It translates to CSVERTVPNTEAFF.

The genes are TRBV19 and TRBJ2-2; D uncertain. From germline, CDR1 is LNHDA and CDR2 SQIVND (reference sequence). Deletions cut 3 bases from V and 2 bases from J, with 13 bases between. The CDR3 loop spans 16 amino acids. The CDR3 region is CASSMASSINTGELFF. In nucleotides, the CDR3 is TGTGCCAGTAGTATGGCCAGTAGCATAAACACCGGGGAGCTGTTTTTT.

The chain has TRBV18 and TRBJ1-1; 8 nucleotides agree with TRBD1. Per germline, CDR1 KGHSH and CDR2 LQKENI. V lost 2 bases, J lost 2 bases, and 7 bases stayed unmatched. This CDR3 region has 16 residues. In DNA form, the CDR3 reads TGTGCCAGCTCACCATCTGGACAGGGACGAAACACTGAAGCTTTCTTT. Translation gives CASSPSGQGRNTEAFF.

The chain recombines TRBV7-2 with TRBJ2-7; TRBD1 agrees at 12 bases. Germline CDR1 reads SGHTA; CDR2 reads FQGNSA. This CDR3 contains 14 residues. J was trimmed by 5 bases and V by 4 bases; bases with no gene match: 3. CDR3 DNA: TGTGCCAGCAGCTGGGACAGGGGGCCAAACGAGCAGTACTTC. Translation: CASSWDRGPNEQYF. The whole variable domain, remainder taken from reference TRBV7-2 and TRBJ2-7, is GAGVSQSPSNKVTEKGKDVELRCDPISGHTALYWYRQSLGQGLEFLIYFQGNSAPDKSGLPSDRFSAERTGGSVSTLTIQRTQQEDSAVYLCASSWDRGPNEQYFGPGTRLTVT.

The V and J genes are TRBV28 and TRBJ2-5; D is ambiguous. The V and J ends lost 6 bases and 5 bases respectively, with 7 bases between them. There are 11 residues in the CDR3. CDR1 and CDR2 (germline): MDHEN, SYDVKM. The CDR3 reads CASSRYETQYF. CDR3 in DNA: TGTGCCAGCAGCAGGTACGAGACCCAGTACTTC.

This clone was picked up a small number of times. This chain joins TRBV28 and TRBJ1-5; D not resolved. CDR1 and CDR2 (germline): MDHEN, SYDVKM. V dropped 8 bases and J dropped 0 bases, with 14 bases sitting between them. The CDR3 loop spans 15 amino acids. CDR3 loop: CASRPGSYSNQPQHF. Here the CDR3 DNA reads TGTGCCAGCCGACCAGGCAGCTATAGCAATCAGCCCCAGCATTTT.

The rearrangement uses TRBV19 and TRBJ2-1; 10 nucleotides agree with TRBD2. The CDR3 spans 15 residues. Trimming cost V 6 bases and J 9 bases; bases outside gene matches: 11. Looked up from germline, CDR1 is LNHDA and CDR2 is SQIVND (reference sequence). The chain's CDR3 is CASRPAAGGNSEQFF. The CDR3 coding sequence is TGTGCCAGTAGGCCGGCAGCGGGAGGGAATAGTGAGCAGTTCTTC.

The rearrangement uses TRBV19 and TRBJ2-3; a possible D gene is TRBD2 (5 bases). Germline CDR1 reads LNHDA; CDR2 reads SQIVND (reference sequence). Trimming stripped 6 bases from V and 9 bases from J, with 13 bases between. CDR3 length: 12 residues. The CDR3 DNA reads TGTGCCAGTAGCCGAGCGGAAGGGACGCAGTATTTT. Translated: CASSRAEGTQYF. The full variable domain, completed using reference TRBV19 and TRBJ2-3, is DGGITQSPKYLFRKEGQNVTLSCEQNLNHDAMYWYRQDPGQGLRLIYYSQIVNDFQKGDIAEGYSVSREKKESFPLTVTSAQKNPTAFYLCASSRAEGTQYFGPGTRLTVL.